The sequence of this TCR beta chain was determined in a study of blood T cell repertoires in COVID-19. This clone was observed once. Sequencing used immunoSEQ multiplex PCR; TCRdb keeps in-frame clones, though not all of them. The data show approximately 220,000 clones, with approximately 86% seen just once and less than 5% held by the top ten. CDR1 and CDR2 from the germline V gene are SEHNR and FQNEAQ (reference sequence). The CDR3 length is 12 residues. Trimming shortened V by 5 bases and J by 8 bases, and 12 bases separated the two germline ends. This receptor was identified in a woman aged 40 to 55 with acute COVID-19. Input material: PBMCs or T cells enriched from blood (not recorded which). The gene calls are TRBV7-9 and TRBJ1-1; no firm D call. CDR3 region: CASSQTGIEAFF. The CDR3 DNA sequence: TGTGCCAGCAGCCAGACCGGGATAGAAGCTTTCTTT.